One T cell receptor (beta chain) is described in this entry. Its antigen remains unknown. Trimming left V 1 base short and J 3 bases short, with 4 bases between. Germline V gene lookup returns CDR1 SGHRS and CDR2 YFSETQ. The CDR3 totals 12 residues. This specimen comes from a study of cytomegalovirus exposure and HLA in healthy donors. Study as a whole: Samples from HLA-typed donors yielded approximately 88 million unique TCRs in an early data release.

60 Vbeta and 13 Jbeta primers were used in PCR. Clones were sequenced by immunoSEQ multiplex PCR, and TCRdb holds only the in-frame ones, with some missing. Among 160,000 or so clones listed, 80% to 85% were seen once. Study-level findings and limits: Among TCR sequences, most were rare, though some public TCRs appeared in many donors.

The TCR was taken from a male donor in good health and CMV-seropositive. The sample taken for sequencing was PBMCs. The chain employs TRBV5-1 and TRBJ1-2; D remains unclear. CDR3 amino acids: CASSLPDYGYTF. In DNA form, the CDR3 reads TGCGCCAGCAGCTTGCCGGACTATGGCTACACCTTC.